This paragraph covers one TCR beta chain sequence. Sequenced patients had Stevens-Johnson syndrome or toxic epidermal necrolysis caused by carbamazepine. CDR1 and CDR2 from the germline V gene are GTSNPN and SVGIG (reference sequence). The CDR3 runs 13 residues. Libraries were made by iRepertoire multiplex PCR with TCR subtype-specific primers for bulk and single-cell sequencing. From the multiplex PCR reads, TCRdb lists one entry per CDR3 protein and no DNA. This sample's table has over 20,000 distinct CDR3 sequences. This record belongs to a study of T cells in severe cutaneous drug reactions. Study at large: The culprit drug was assigned by the Naranjo and ALDEN algorithms.

The sample consisted of PBMCs. This TCR derives from a human donor with toxic epidermal necrolysis, a severe cutaneous drug reaction. The J gene is TRBJ2-1, the V gene TRBV30; TCRdb reports TRBD2, a call that lacks DNA to check it against. The CDR3: CAWRRRELDEQFF.